A single sample gave rise to the 25 T cell receptor beta chains below, sequenced in a study of T-cell memory formation after mild COVID-19. MiXCR, applied by TCRdb to the 5' RACE reads, yields one record per CDR3 protein. The sample lists roughly 560,000 distinct CDR3 sequences, 20% occurring once. The material sequenced was PBMCs or a T cell subset sorted from them (not recorded which). The receptors stem from an adult woman who had mild COVID-19 (a few samples of this study predate the infection). Cell type and time point are not known.

This clonotype was observed a few times. The V call is TRBV9, the J call TRBJ2-5; 8 positions agree with TRBD2. V lost 4 bases and J lost 0; bases outside the gene matches: 8. CDR1 is SGDLS and CDR2 is YYNGEE in the germline V gene. There are 16 residues in the CDR3. CDR3 region: CASSPLSGSYQETQYF. Written as DNA, the CDR3 is TGTGCCAGCAGCCCTCTGAGCGGGAGCTACCAAGAGACCCAGTACTTC.

The gene calls are TRBV9 and TRBJ1-5; the D gene is possibly TRBD1 (6 bases). The germline gives CDR1 SGDLS, CDR2 YYNGEE. The CDR3 is 13 amino acids. V was clipped by 7 bases and J by 3 bases, with 11 bases between them. Here the CDR3 reads CASSGGLNQPQHF. CDR3 nucleotide sequence: TGTGCCAGCTCTGGGGGCCTCAATCAGCCCCAGCATTTT. Using reference TRBV9 and TRBJ1-5 for the parts outside the CDR3, the full variable domain is DSGVTQTPKHLITATGQRVTLRCSPRSGDLSVYWYQQSLDQGLQFLIQYYNGEERAKGNILERFSAQQFPDLHSELNLSSLELGDSALYFCASSGGLNQPQHFGDGTRLSIL.

This clonotype has more than one count but fewer than ten. J is TRBJ2-1 and V is TRBV6-2 or TRBV6-3, with D unresolved. Germline CDR1 MNHEY, CDR2 SVGEGT. V dropped 7 bases and J dropped 7 bases, with 14 bases sitting between them. This CDR3 spans 13 amino acids. As DNA, the CDR3 is TGTGCCAGCACCATAACCCCTCGGAATGAGCAGTTCTTC. Its protein is CASTITPRNEQFF.

This clonotype has a handful of counts. This sequence joins TRBV12-5 and TRBJ2-1; the match to TRBD2 covers 8 bases. The CDR3 sequence is 15 residues long. The germline V gene has CDR1 LGHNT and CDR2 FRNRAP. The trim removed 0 bases at V and 9 bases at J, leaving 7 bases unmatched. The CDR3, as DNA: TGTGCTAGTGGTTTGGTATGGGGAGCGGGAGTTGAGCAGTTCTTC. It specifies CASGLVWGAGVEQFF.

This rearrangement joins TRBV18 to TRBJ1-4; D is ambiguous. V dropped 3 bases and J dropped 7 bases, with 3 bases sitting between them. The CDR3 has 11 amino acids. Germline CDR1 reads KGHSH; CDR2 reads LQKENI. CDR3 sequence reads: CASSPGEKLFF. The DNA of the CDR3 is TGTGCCAGCTCACCTGGTGAAAAACTGTTTTTT.

The genes are TRBV12-3 or TRBV12-4 and TRBJ2-1; 7 nucleotides match TRBD2. V lost 6 bases and J lost 0; bases outside the gene matches: 8. The CDR3 is made up of 16 amino acids. The CDR3, as DNA: TGTGCCAGCAGGGCCCTAGCGGAGAGCTCCTACAATGAGCAGTTCTTC. This codes for CASRALAESSYNEQFF.

The CDR3 sequence: CASSPWQGPNTEAFF. In DNA form, the CDR3 reads TGTGCCAGCAGCCCATGGCAGGGGCCGAACACTGAAGCTTTCTTT. The chain employs TRBV9 and TRBJ1-1; possibly TRBD1 for D (6 bases). Germline V gene lookup returns CDR1 SGDLS and CDR2 YYNGEE. The CDR3 contains 15 residues. Trimming left V 4 bases short and J 1 base short, with 14 bases between.

This rearrangement joins TRBV5-1 to TRBJ1-2; 9 bases align to TRBD1. The V gene end was trimmed by 4 bases and the J gene end by 3 bases; junction bases not matched to a gene: 10. The CDR3 spans 16 residues. Per germline, CDR1 SGHRS and CDR2 YFSETQ. CDR3 protein: CASSRGWTGEDYGYTF. As DNA, the CDR3 is TGCGCCAGCAGCAGGGGTTGGACAGGGGAGGACTATGGCTACACCTTC.

This chain connects TRBV5-1 to TRBJ2-1, with D possibly matching TRBD2 (6 bases). This CDR3 region has 15 residues. Trimming cost V 0 bases and J 5 bases, with 12 bases left between them. Germline loops: CDR1 SGHRS, CDR2 YFSETQ. CDR3 nucleotide sequence: TGCGCCAGCAGCTTGGTCGGGAGTAACCACAATGAGCAGTTCTTC. Its protein product is CASSLVGSNHNEQFF.

This clonotype was seen more than once but under ten times. V is TRBV5-1 and J is TRBJ1-2; maybe TRBD1 (5 bases). The V and J ends lost 5 bases and 13 bases respectively, with 18 bases between them. CDR1 is SGHRS and CDR2 is YFSETQ in the germline V gene. The CDR3 runs to 12 residues. The CDR3 nucleotides are TGCGCCAGCAGAGGGGACGGGAAGATGTGCACCTTC. Protein: CASRGDGKMCTF. Supplemented by reference TRBV5-1 and TRBJ1-2, the full variable domain reads KAGVTQTPRYLIKTRGQQVTLSCSPISGHRSVSWYQQTPGQGLQFLFEYFSETQRNKGNFPGRFSGRQFSNSRSEMNVSTLELGDSALYLCASRGDGKMCTFGSGTRLTVV.

This clonotype turned up a few times. The chain links TRBV11-2 to TRBJ2-5, with D possibly TRBD2 on 5 matching bases. Per germline, CDR1 SGHAT and CDR2 FQNNGV. The CDR3 covers 13 residues. The V end lost 5 bases, the J end lost 0 bases, and 7 bases lay between the germline ends. CDR3 in amino acids: CASSAGYQETQYF. In nucleotides, the CDR3 is TGTGCCAGCAGCGCGGGTTACCAAGAGACCCAGTACTTC.

The J gene is TRBJ2-3, the V gene TRBV12-3 or TRBV12-4; 13 nucleotides match TRBD2. The CDR3 covers 17 residues. V gave up 5 bases and J gave up 5 bases; unmatched junction bases: 10. CDR3 amino acids: CASSALTSGGALDTQYF. Here the CDR3 DNA reads TGTGCCAGCAGTGCGCTAACTAGCGGGGGGGCCCTAGATACGCAGTATTTT.

This clonotype has more than one count but fewer than ten. The chain carries TRBV6-5 and TRBJ1-6; TRBD1 matches 7 bases. Germline assignment: CDR1 MNHEY and CDR2 SVGAGI. The CDR3 sequence is 15 residues long. V shed 0 bases, J shed 10 bases, and the junction held 6 bases outside the gene matches. This CDR3 is CASSYSTGISSPLHF. CDR3 DNA: TGTGCCAGCAGTTACTCGACAGGGATTAGCTCACCCCTCCACTTT.

The chain uses TRBV12-3 or TRBV12-4 and TRBJ1-4, with 10 bases identical to TRBD1. J lost 7 bases, V lost 6 bases, and 8 bases had no gene match. The CDR3 loop spans 15 amino acids. CDR3 in DNA: TGTGCCAGCAGCTCTGACAGGGGGCTGTTTGAAAAACTGTTTTTT. Translating it yields CASSSDRGLFEKLFF.

This clonotype was seen more than once but under ten times. V usage is TRBV5-1 and J usage is TRBJ1-2; D call uncertain. The length of the CDR3 is 12 residues. Trimming removed 0 bases from V and 6 bases from J, with 6 bases in between. Germline V gives CDR1 SGHRS, CDR2 YFSETQ. As DNA, the CDR3 is TGCGCCAGCAGCTTGGTAGGAGATGGCTACACCTTC. Residues: CASSLVGDGYTF.

The chain links TRBV7-9 to TRBJ2-3; tentatively, D is TRBD2 (5 bases). Looked up from germline, CDR1 is SEHNR and CDR2 is FQNEAQ (reference sequence). The V gene lost 4 bases and the J gene lost 4 bases, with 15 bases spanning the gap. The CDR3 runs to 15 residues. This CDR3 is CASSSLLPGADTQYF. Here the CDR3 DNA reads TGTGCCAGCAGCTCATTACTGCCCGGGGCAGATACGCAGTATTTT.

The chain has TRBV20-1 and TRBJ2-7; D possibly corresponds to TRBD2 (5 bases). Per the germline V gene, CDR1 is DFQATT and CDR2 is SNEGSKA (reference sequence). With 6 bases removed from V and 0 bases from J, the gap between germline ends came to 15 bases. CDR3 length: 14 residues. This CDR3 reads CSARRGEGSYEQYF. The CDR3 bases are TGCAGTGCGCGCCGGGGTGAGGGCTCCTACGAGCAGTACTTC.

This clonotype has more than one count but fewer than ten. The rearrangement uses TRBV5-6 and TRBJ2-7, with TRBD1 matching 10 bases. Germline V gene lookup returns CDR1 SGHDT and CDR2 YYEEEE. Trimming removed 3 bases from V and 2 bases from J; junction bases left unmatched: 5. The CDR3 sequence is 15 residues long. The CDR3 nucleotides read TGTGCCAGCAGCTGGCGGGGACAGGGGACCTACGAGCAGTACTTC. The encoded protein is CASSWRGQGTYEQYF.

This clonotype was observed a few times. The CDR3 nucleotides read TGCAGCGTTGAAGATGGGGGCAGGAAGGGATCCTACAATGAGCAGTTCTTC. It is translated as CSVEDGGRKGSYNEQFF. The chain has TRBV29-1 and TRBJ2-1, with D perhaps TRBD1 (6 bases). V was clipped by 0 bases and J by 1 base, with 16 bases between them. Germline V gene sequence: CDR1 SQVTM, CDR2 ANQGSEA. The CDR3 has 17 amino acids.

The rearrangement links TRBV20-1 to TRBJ2-2, with D unclear. This CDR3 is built from 14 residues. Germline loops: CDR1 DFQATT, CDR2 SNEGSKA (reference sequence). V was shortened by 2 bases and J by 1 base, with 8 bases between the two germline ends. Here the CDR3 DNA reads TGCAGTGCTAGAAACTTACAGAACACCGGGGAGCTGTTTTTT. The encoded protein is CSARNLQNTGELFF.

This clonotype was seen a handful of times. The chain carries TRBV18 and TRBJ1-5; the match to TRBD1 covers 7 bases. CDR1 and CDR2 from the germline V gene are KGHSH and LQKENI. This CDR3 has 15 residues. The junction had 6 bases not matched to a gene; V was cut back by 5 bases and J by 2 bases. The CDR3 coding sequence is TGTGCCAGCTCAAGACAGGGAGGTGGCAATCAGCCCCAGCATTTT. This codes for CASSRQGGGNQPQHF.

This clonotype was picked up a small number of times. The chain recombines TRBV5-1 with TRBJ2-1; 11 bases match TRBD2. CDR1 is SGHRS, CDR2 YFSETQ, per germline. V was clipped by 0 bases and J by 5 bases; unmatched bases: 4. The CDR3 is 16 residues long. CDR3 bases: TGCGCCAGCAGCTTGGGACTAGCGGGAATAGACAATGAGCAGTTCTTC. This encodes CASSLGLAGIDNEQFF.

The chain links TRBV27 to TRBJ2-1; 9 nucleotides line up with TRBD2. The J segment lost 0 bases and the V segment lost 0 bases, leaving 3 bases of the junction unmatched. The CDR3 runs 17 residues. From germline, CDR1 is MNHEY and CDR2 SMNVEV (reference sequence). The CDR3: CASSLSFSGSSYNEQFF. DNA for the CDR3: TGTGCCAGCAGTTTATCTTTTAGCGGGAGCTCCTACAATGAGCAGTTCTTC.

This clonotype showed up just a few times. J is TRBJ2-4 and V is TRBV30; possibly TRBD1 or TRBD2 for D (6 bases each). The ends were cut back, 3 bases at V and 5 bases at J, with 14 bases in the middle. The length of the CDR3 is 14 residues. Germline-derived CDR1 and CDR2 are GTSNPN and SVGIG (reference sequence). CDR3 DNA: TGTGCCTGGAGGGTCCAGGGGAGGCAAAACATTCAGTACTTC. Translated: CAWRVQGRQNIQYF.

This clonotype was recorded a few times. The V gene is TRBV7-2, the J gene TRBJ1-6; D may be TRBD1 (5 bases). The CDR3 spans 15 residues. Germline-derived CDR1 and CDR2 are SGHTA and FQGNSA. V lost 6 bases, J lost 10 bases, and 19 bases lay in between. The CDR3 sequence: CASRRQERWDSPLHF. In DNA, the CDR3 is TGTGCCAGCAGGCGTCAGGAGAGATGGGACTCACCCCTCCACTTT.